The 31 T cell receptor beta chains in this list originate from one sample, sequenced in a study of blood T cell repertoires in COVID-19 (dated by TCRdb to 2020 to 2022). The method behind the library was the immunoSEQ multiplex PCR assay. Not all clones reach the TCRdb copy of this immuneACCESS table, which keeps in-frame sequences only. Checked studies attribute under half of the gap to unresolved V genes and leave the rest unexplained. The sample contains around 150,000 clones, 85% of them found a single time. Approximately 3% of the sample lies in the top ten. The sample taken for sequencing was peripheral blood. These receptors came from a human donor with acute or convalescent COVID-19. The donor label of this sample is uncertain.

The chain couples TRBV6-5 to TRBJ2-3, with 8 bases that match TRBD2. The CDR3 has 15 amino acids. Trimming removed 4 bases from V and 5 bases from J; junction bases left unmatched: 8. Germline V gene sequence: CDR1 MNHEY, CDR2 SVGAGI. The CDR3, as DNA: TGTGCCAGCAGTTCAGCGGGGGAGGGAGTAGATACGCAGTATTTT. Its protein product is CASSSAGEGVDTQYF.

The chain uses TRBV13 and TRBJ1-1, with TRBD1 matching over 7 bases. Germline CDR1 is PRHDT and CDR2 is FYEKMQ (reference sequence). The CDR3 covers 13 residues. Unmatched junction bases numbered 7, after V lost 5 bases and J lost 7 bases. The CDR3 loop reads CASSVWGDSEAFF. The CDR3 nucleotides read TGTGCCAGCAGCGTCTGGGGGGACAGTGAAGCTTTCTTT.

This chain connects TRBV27 to TRBJ1-1, with 8 bases lining up with TRBD1. The CDR3 runs 20 residues. J was trimmed by 4 bases and V by 6 bases; bases with no gene match: 25. Germline V gives CDR1 MNHEY, CDR2 SMNVEV (reference sequence). CDR3 nucleotide sequence: TGTGCCAGCAGGCGAATTCAGGGGGCGATGGCCGGACCTGGGGTCACTGAAGCTTTCTTT. It yields the protein CASRRIQGAMAGPGVTEAFF.

This clone was seen a single time. The chain combines TRBV6-6 with TRBJ2-7; 7 bases map to TRBD2. J was trimmed by 2 bases and V by 5 bases; bases with no gene match: 9. Germline values: CDR1 MNHNY, CDR2 SVGAGI (reference sequence). The CDR3 is 15 amino acids. The CDR3 reads CASSASGGETYEQYF. The CDR3 DNA is TGTGCCAGCAGTGCCTCGGGGGGAGAGACCTACGAGCAGTACTTC.

The genes are TRBV11-3 and TRBJ2-1, with D possibly matching TRBD2 (6 bases). This CDR3 spans 15 amino acids. The V end was cut by 5 bases, the J end by 8 bases, with 19 bases between. Germline V gives CDR1 SGHNT, CDR2 YENEEA. The CDR3 is CASSHGTALSDEQFF. The CDR3 DNA reads TGTGCCAGCAGCCACGGGACTGCCCTTTCGGATGAGCAGTTCTTC.

The J gene is TRBJ1-6, the V gene TRBV5-1; perhaps TRBD1 as D (5 bases). This CDR3 comprises 16 residues. V was shortened by 0 bases and J by 9 bases, with 16 bases between the two germline ends. Germline values: CDR1 SGHRS, CDR2 YFSETQ. The CDR3 protein is CASSLDGRGRSSPLHF. As DNA, the CDR3 is TGCGCCAGCAGCTTGGATGGTCGGGGGAGGTCTTCACCCCTCCACTTT.

This chain uses TRBV19 with TRBJ2-3; D gene unclear. The germline V and J ends were trimmed by 1 base and 2 bases, with 10 bases remaining between them. This CDR3 is 15 amino acids long. From germline, CDR1 is LNHDA and CDR2 SQIVND (reference sequence). CDR3 sequence: CASSIGTSYTDTQYF. The CDR3 coding sequence is TGTGCCAGTAGTATAGGTACATCGTACACAGATACGCAGTATTTT.

This clone was seen once. The junction does not match germline at one end; this may be a read error. The CDR3 DNA is TGTGCCAGCAGCCTAGACAGGGGCGAGTACAATGAGCAGTTCTTC. Protein: CASSLDRGEYNEQFF. V usage is TRBV11-2 and J usage is TRBJ2-1; 8 positions agree with TRBD1. The length of the CDR3 is 15 residues. Germline loops: CDR1 SGHAT, CDR2 FQNNGV.

The sample holds one count of this clone. The V gene is TRBV7-9, the J gene TRBJ1-2; 9 bases agree with TRBD1. The CDR3 sequence is 16 residues long. Germline loops: CDR1 SEHNR, CDR2 FQNEAQ (reference sequence). J was trimmed by 1 base and V by 2 bases; bases with no gene match: 5. The CDR3 DNA is TGTGCCAGCAGCTTATTTAGGGACAGGGATAACTATGGCTACACCTTC. Translated, it gives CASSLFRDRDNYGYTF.

The chain carries TRBV3-1 (or the pseudogene TRBV3-2) and TRBJ1-2; TRBD1 might be the D (5 bases). There are 14 residues in the CDR3. The germline gives CDR1 LGHDT, CDR2 YNNKEL (reference sequence). Trimming pared 2 bases from V and 4 bases from J, leaving 11 bases between. The CDR3 DNA reads TGTGCCAGCAGCCAATTGGGAGGGGCCTATGGCTACACCTTC. Protein product: CASSQLGGAYGYTF.

The V call is TRBV7-3, the J call TRBJ1-6, with D maybe TRBD1 (5 bases). Deletions cut 8 bases from V and 0 bases from J, with 11 bases between. Germline loops: CDR1 SGHTA, CDR2 FQGTGA. This CDR3 spans 15 amino acids. CDR3 DNA: TGTGCCAGCCGCCGGGGGAGCTCCTATAATTCACCCCTCCACTTT. It specifies CASRRGSSYNSPLHF. The full variable domain, rest sourced from reference TRBV7-3 and TRBJ1-6, is GAGVSQTPSNKVTEKGKYVELRCDPISGHTALYWYRQSLGQGPEFLIYFQGTGAADDSGLPNDRFFAVRPEGSVSTLKIQRTERGDSAVYLCASRRGSSYNSPLHFGNGTRLTVT.

This chain links TRBV7-8 with TRBJ1-1; 7 nucleotides agree with TRBD1. The CDR3 spans 14 residues. The J segment lost 2 bases and the V segment lost 5 bases, leaving 5 bases of the junction unmatched. In germline, CDR1 is SGHVS, CDR2 FQNEAQ. The DNA of the CDR3 is TGTGCCAGCAGCCCCCGACAGGGCAACACTGAAGCTTTCTTT. As protein: CASSPRQGNTEAFF.

This chain uses TRBV27 with TRBJ1-6; TRBD1 might be the D (5 bases). The V end was cut by 9 bases, the J end by 7 bases, with 13 bases between. The CDR3 has 13 amino acids. Germline lookup yields CDR1 MNHEY and CDR2 SMNVEV (reference sequence). CDR3 protein: CASRWGSNSPLHF. CDR3 DNA sequence: TGTGCCAGTCGTTGGGGCAGCAATTCACCCCTCCACTTT.

V is TRBV20-1 and J is TRBJ1-1, with D unclear. The germline V and J ends were trimmed by 6 bases and 8 bases, with 10 bases remaining between them. This CDR3 is built from 10 residues. CDR1 and CDR2 (germline): DFQATT, SNEGSKA (reference sequence). CDR3 DNA: TGCAGTGCAAATACACTAGAAGCTTTCTTT. Its translation is CSANTLEAFF.

The chain is built from TRBV24-1 and TRBJ1-1; D is perhaps TRBD1 (5 bases). The CDR3 contains 13 residues. CDR1 KGHDR and CDR2 SFDVKD come from the germline V gene. V was clipped by 7 bases and J by 1 base, with 9 bases between them. CDR3 amino acids: CATREQANTEAFF. CDR3 nucleotide sequence: TGTGCCACCAGGGAACAGGCGAACACTGAAGCTTTCTTT.

The chain is built from TRBV15 and TRBJ2-3; 7 bases match TRBD1. The CDR3 spans 15 residues. V shed 2 bases and J 4 bases; nucleotides not matched to a gene: 6. The germline gives CDR1 LNHNV, CDR2 YYDKDF (reference sequence). CDR3 in DNA: TGTGCCACCAGCAGAACAGGGGCACGGGCAGATACGCAGTATTTT. This gives the protein CATSRTGARADTQYF.

J is TRBJ2-1 and V is TRBV19; 9 bases line up with TRBD1. Trimming cost V 8 bases and J 7 bases; bases outside gene matches: 15. The CDR3 has 16 residues. Germline V gives CDR1 LNHDA, CDR2 SQIVND (reference sequence). CDR3 DNA: TGTGCCAGTGGCACACGCCGGGACAGGGCGGATAATGAGCAGTTCTTC. It yields the protein CASGTRRDRADNEQFF.

Only a few counts were recorded for this clone. The chain couples TRBV18 to TRBJ1-1, with a tentative D call TRBD1 (6 bases). Germline V CDR1 and CDR2: KGHSH, LQKENI. Trimming stripped 1 base from V and 4 bases from J, with 10 bases between. The CDR3 covers 14 residues. CDR3: CASSPLRGGTEAFF. The CDR3 coding sequence is TGTGCCAGCTCACCACTTAGAGGGGGCACTGAAGCTTTCTTT.

This clone was seen once. The V call is TRBV5-1, the J call TRBJ1-6, with D perhaps matching TRBD1 (5 bases). Trimming stripped 3 bases from V and 8 bases from J, with 9 bases between. The CDR3 sequence is 13 residues long. Germline loops: CDR1 SGHRS, CDR2 YFSETQ. CDR3 in amino acids: CASSWTRDSPLHF. For the CDR3, the DNA is TGCGCCAGCAGCTGGACACGGGATTCACCCCTCCACTTT. The full variable domain, its missing parts supplied by reference TRBV5-1 and TRBJ1-6, is KAGVTQTPRYLIKTRGQQVTLSCSPISGHRSVSWYQQTPGQGLQFLFEYFSETQRNKGNFPGRFSGRQFSNSRSEMNVSTLELGDSALYLCASSWTRDSPLHFGNGTRLTVT.

V usage is TRBV30 and J usage is TRBJ2-3; D might be TRBD2 (6 bases). CDR1 is GTSNPN and CDR2 is SVGIG in the germline V gene (reference sequence). Trimming removed 5 bases from V and 0 bases from J, with 12 bases in between. The CDR3 is 14 residues long. CDR3: CAWRAGRSTDTQYF. CDR3 bases: TGTGCCTGGCGGGCGGGGAGGAGCACAGATACGCAGTATTTT.

The chain recombines TRBV6-6 with TRBJ1-1; D call uncertain. The CDR3 totals 15 residues. Germline CDR1 and CDR2: MNHNY and SVGAGI (reference sequence). Trimming stripped 7 bases from V and 0 bases from J, with 15 bases between. CDR3 protein: CASKLLGGMNTEAFF. DNA of the CDR3: TGTGCCAGCAAACTACTAGGAGGGATGAACACTGAAGCTTTCTTT.

The chain employs TRBV20-1 and TRBJ2-1, with TRBD1 as a possible D gene (6 bases). Germline lookup yields CDR1 DFQATT and CDR2 SNEGSKA (reference sequence). The germline V and J ends were trimmed by 6 bases and 7 bases, with 10 bases remaining between them. CDR3 length: 11 residues. As DNA, the CDR3 is TGCAGTGCAAAGGACAGAAATGAGCAGTTCTTC. The encoded protein is CSAKDRNEQFF.

The chain uses TRBV3-1 (or the pseudogene TRBV3-2) and TRBJ1-2; D perhaps matches TRBD1 (6 bases). This CDR3 is 13 amino acids long. Germline lookup yields CDR1 LGHDT and CDR2 YNNKEL (reference sequence). V was pared by 4 bases and J by 4 bases, with 10 bases between. CDR3 protein: CASSRGQFYGYTF. CDR3 sequence (DNA): TGTGCCAGCAGCCGAGGACAGTTCTATGGCTACACCTTC.

This clone has a handful of counts. The V gene is TRBV7-6, the J gene TRBJ1-4; D not resolved. The V and J ends lost 1 base and 5 bases respectively, with 14 bases between them. The CDR3 loop spans 16 amino acids. The germline V gene encodes CDR1 SGHVS and CDR2 FNYEAQ. In nucleotides, the CDR3 is TGTGCCAGCAGCTTAGGGTCGCGTGCGGGGAATGAAAAACTGTTTTTT. Translating it yields CASSLGSRAGNEKLFF. Drawing the rest from reference TRBV7-6 and TRBJ1-4, the complete variable domain is GAGVSQSPRYKVTKRGQDVALRCDPISGHVSLYWYRQALGQGPEFLTYFNYEAQQDKSGLPNDRFSAERPEGSISTLTIQRTEQRDSAMYRCASSLGSRAGNEKLFFGSGTQLSVL.

The gene calls are TRBV6-1 and TRBJ1-2; D is uncertain. CDR3 length: 16 residues. V was pared by 0 bases and J by 4 bases, with 15 bases between. CDR1 and CDR2 (germline): MNHNS, SASEGT. The CDR3 coding sequence is TGTGCCAGCAGTGAAGCCACCACCGGGGAGGTCTATGGCTACACCTTC. Translated, it gives CASSEATTGEVYGYTF.

In this sample, this clone turned up a few times. This sequence joins TRBV13 and TRBJ1-1; TRBD1 matches 8 bases. There are 17 residues in the CDR3. CDR1 and CDR2 (germline): PRHDT, FYEKMQ (reference sequence). V gave up 3 bases and J gave up 1 base; unmatched junction bases: 10. CDR3 amino acids: CASSFVPGQARNTEAFF. The CDR3 region has the DNA TGTGCCAGCAGCTTCGTCCCGGGACAGGCCAGGAACACTGAAGCTTTCTTT.

The chain has TRBV20-1 and TRBJ1-5; the D gene is possibly TRBD1 (5 bases). The V gene's germline CDR1 is DFQATT and CDR2 SNEGSKA (reference sequence). Trimming shortened V by 3 bases and J by 1 base, and 10 bases separated the two germline ends. CDR3 size: 14 residues. DNA for the CDR3: TGCAGTGCTAGTTCAGGGATGAGCAATCAGCCCCAGCATTTT. Its protein product is CSASSGMSNQPQHF.

The rearrangement links TRBV5-1 to TRBJ2-5, with 9 nucleotides matching TRBD1. With V trimmed by 4 bases and J by 4 bases, 14 bases remained unmatched. This CDR3 region has 17 residues. The V gene's germline CDR1 is SGHRS and CDR2 YFSETQ. For the CDR3, the DNA is TGCGCCAGCAGCACCGGGACAGGGCGGGTAATAAGAGAGACCCAGTACTTC. Protein sequence: CASSTGTGRVIRETQYF.

The chain has TRBV6-5 and TRBJ2-7; 7 nucleotides match TRBD1. CDR3 size: 13 residues. Germline CDR1 and CDR2: MNHEY and SVGAGI. V lost 5 bases and J lost 4; bases outside the gene matches: 5. The CDR3 nucleotides are TGTGCCAGCAGTCCCTCGACAGGGTACGAGCAGTACTTC. Translation gives CASSPSTGYEQYF.

The CDR3 spells CASSQYSGDRPNTEAFF. CDR3 coding DNA: TGTGCCAGCAGCCAATACTCTGGGGACAGGCCCAACACTGAAGCTTTCTTT. The chain recombines TRBV3-1 (or the pseudogene TRBV3-2) with TRBJ1-1, with 8 bases matching TRBD1. This CDR3 contains 17 residues. V gave up 2 bases and J gave up 2 bases; unmatched junction bases: 10. Looked up from germline, CDR1 is LGHDT and CDR2 is YNNKEL (reference sequence).

This chain joins TRBV5-1 and TRBJ1-5; TRBD1 aligns across 8 bases. This CDR3 contains 15 residues. V shed 2 bases and J 4 bases; nucleotides not matched to a gene: 5. Germline V gives CDR1 SGHRS, CDR2 YFSETQ. CDR3 amino acids: CASSFGTGPNQPQHF. For the CDR3, the DNA is TGCGCCAGCAGCTTTGGGACAGGACCTAATCAGCCCCAGCATTTT.